This T cell receptor beta chain was identified in a study of shared clonotypes between healthy human individuals. Points from the study as a whole: Relative to memory subsets, naive subsets generally showed larger estimated richness.

With respect to this clone: The antigen is not known.

It was into CD45RA+ naive and CD45RA-negative memory subsets that the CD4+ cells were split. CDR1 is LNHDA, CDR2 SQIVND, per germline (reference sequence). V shed 7 bases and J 0 bases; nucleotides not matched to a gene: 15. This CDR3 is 18 amino acids long. An even split of each subset's genomic DNA across several immunoSEQ plates was performed. Produced via immunoSEQ multiplex PCR; TCRdb's table is partial and in-frame only. Altogether millions of clones are present, 95% being singletons, with the ten largest covering about 0.13%. The chain couples TRBV19 to TRBJ1-5; 7 bases fit TRBD1. The sample was naive CD4+ T cells sorted from blood. Regarding subset: CD45RA+ positively selected. The receptor was isolated from a young man in good health. This CDR3 is CASTTTGTTLYSNQPQHF. DNA for the CDR3: TGTGCCAGTACCACGACAGGGACCACTCTCTATAGCAATCAGCCCCAGCATTTT.